The T cell receptor (beta chain) described here comes from a study of blood T cell repertoires in COVID-19. Sequenced by immunoSEQ multiplex PCR; TCRdb stores in-frame clones only, minus some. The sample lists some 140,000 clones, roughly 84% seen once, with roughly 17% in the top ten. Losses at the gene ends were 3 bases for V and 3 bases for J; bases not matched to a gene: 7. Germline lookup yields CDR1 MNHEY and CDR2 SMNVEV (reference sequence). This CDR3 comprises 18 residues. The clonotype was recovered from a woman over 75 with acute or convalescent COVID-19. Sequenced sample: peripheral blood. This sequence joins TRBV27 and TRBJ2-1; 14 bases line up with TRBD2. As DNA, the CDR3 is TGTGCCAGCAGTTTTACCGGGACTAGCGGGAGTTACTACAATGAGCAGTTCTTC. As protein: CASSFTGTSGSYYNEQFF.